This T cell receptor beta chain originates from a study of cytomegalovirus exposure and HLA in healthy donors. Regarding the study as a whole: A previous analysis found most TCR beta V segments productive roughly 87% or roughly 30% of the time. Presence/absence results assume similar sequencing depth per donor, which may not hold. TCR beta chain V- and J-gene trimming was linked, in a later analysis, to a missense variant in DCLRE1C.

On this clone: Its antigen remains unidentified. Distinct nucleotide sequences in the sample also encode this CDR3.

Researchers ran the PCR with 60 Vbeta and 13 Jbeta primers. Here immunoSEQ multiplex PCR was the method, and the copy in TCRdb shows in-frame clones only, minus some. The sample contains about 160,000 clones, about 80% of which appear only once. The sequence was obtained from a man aged 18-30 years in good health and CMV-seropositive. Sequencing used PBMCs.

The CDR3 protein is CASSPQGASNQPQHF. The CDR3 DNA sequence: TGTGCCAGCAGCCCGCAGGGGGCCAGCAATCAGCCCCAGCATTTT. The chain combines TRBV7-9 with TRBJ1-5; 8 nucleotides agree with TRBD1. The V and J ends lost 5 bases and 1 base, in that order; junction bases with no gene match: 4. Per germline, CDR1 SEHNR and CDR2 FQNEAQ (reference sequence). The CDR3 spans 15 residues. The whole variable domain, filled in from reference TRBV7-9 and TRBJ1-5, reads DTGVSQNPRHKITKRGQNVTFRCDPISEHNRLYWYRQTLGQGPEFLTYFQNEAQLEKSRLLSDRFSAERPKGSFSTLEIQRTEQGDSAMYLCASSPQGASNQPQHFGDGTRLSIL.